These 29 T cell receptor beta chains were sequenced from one sample in a study of shared clonotypes between healthy human individuals. TCRdb keeps only in-frame clones here, not all; method: immunoSEQ multiplex PCR. The sample includes roughly 2.5 million clones, about 92% seen only once; the top ten take over 0.12%. The sample was naive CD4+ T cells sorted from blood. Subset defined: CD45RA+ positively selected. The receptors come from a man between 18 and 35 years old in good health.

This rearrangement joins TRBV5-1 to TRBJ2-5; D perhaps matches TRBD1 (6 bases). Trimming cost V 4 bases and J 1 base, with 17 bases left between them. This CDR3 comprises 16 residues. Germline-derived CDR1 and CDR2 are SGHRS and YFSETQ. CDR3 in amino acids: CASSGYGDTSQETQYF. The CDR3 bases are TGCGCCAGCAGCGGCTACGGGGACACCTCCCAAGAGACCCAGTACTTC.

The J gene is TRBJ2-2, the V gene TRBV7-9; possible D gene TRBD1, 7 bases. This CDR3 has 16 amino acids. The germline CDR1 and CDR2 sequences are SEHNR and FQNEAQ (reference sequence). V lost 4 bases to trimming and J lost 6 bases, with 18 bases between them. CDR3 loop: CASSSGGKSRAGELFF. In DNA form, the CDR3 reads TGTGCCAGCAGCTCAGGGGGGAAATCGCGAGCCGGGGAGCTGTTTTTT.

The chain combines TRBV27 with TRBJ2-2; D is ambiguous. Trimming pared 5 bases from V and 6 bases from J, leaving 10 bases between. The CDR3 is 13 residues long. Germline V gene lookup returns CDR1 MNHEY and CDR2 SMNVEV (reference sequence). CDR3 nucleotides: TGTGCCAGCAGTATTACAGTTCCCGGGGAGCTGTTTTTT. Residues: CASSITVPGELFF.

V gene TRBV6-1 combines with J gene TRBJ1-5; D is uncertain. CDR1 MNHNS and CDR2 SASEGT come from the germline V gene. This CDR3 comprises 14 residues. Trimming left V 7 bases short and J 2 bases short, with 12 bases between. CDR3 in amino acids: CASTRVSGNQPQHF. The CDR3 DNA sequence: TGTGCCAGCACGAGGGTATCAGGCAATCAGCCCCAGCATTTT.

The chain couples TRBV11-2 to TRBJ1-1; D gene uncertain. With 7 bases removed from V and 0 bases from J, the gap between germline ends came to 15 bases. Looked up from germline, CDR1 is SGHAT and CDR2 is FQNNGV. The CDR3 is 15 amino acids. The CDR3 DNA sequence: TGTGCCAGCACCCCGGGGAGCGGACTGAACACTGAAGCTTTCTTT. It is translated as CASTPGSGLNTEAFF.

V is TRBV27 and J is TRBJ2-6, with D perhaps matching TRBD1 or TRBD2 (5 bases each). Between the trimmed V and J ends, which lost 5 bases and 2 bases, there was a span of 10 bases. The CDR3 length is 15 residues. Germline CDR1 and CDR2: MNHEY and SMNVEV (reference sequence). The CDR3: CASSLQGPGANVLTF. The DNA of the CDR3 is TGTGCCAGCAGTCTCCAGGGACCTGGGGCCAACGTCCTGACTTTC. The variable domain in full, completed from reference TRBV27 and TRBJ2-6, reads EAQVTQNPRYLITVTGKKLTVTCSQNMNHEYMSWYRQDPGLGLRQIYYSMNVEVTDKGDVPEGYKVSRKEKRNFPLILESPSPNQTSLYFCASSLQGPGANVLTFGAGSRLTVL.

This rearrangement joins TRBV6-6 to TRBJ2-7; D call uncertain. Trimming left V 0 bases short and J 4 bases short, with 7 bases between. The CDR3 length is 13 residues. Germline lookup yields CDR1 MNHNY and CDR2 SVGAGI (reference sequence). The CDR3 nucleotides are TGTGCCAGCAGTTACTCGCTAGGTTACGAGCAGTACTTC. Amino acids: CASSYSLGYEQYF.

The genes are TRBV7-2 and TRBJ2-7; 10 nucleotides line up with TRBD1. The CDR3 length is 15 residues. CDR1 is SGHTA and CDR2 is FQGNSA in the germline V gene. Trimming took 3 bases from V and 7 from J; bases not matched to a gene: 9. As DNA, the CDR3 is TGTGCCAGCAGCTTCGGGACAGGGGCCCCCAGAGAGCAGTACTTC. Its translation: CASSFGTGAPREQYF.

The chain employs TRBV7-9 and TRBJ1-4; no definite D call. Germline V gene sequence: CDR1 SEHNR, CDR2 FQNEAQ (reference sequence). Trimming stripped 7 bases from V and 0 bases from J, with 9 bases between. This CDR3 spans 14 amino acids. The CDR3 nucleotides read TGTGCCAGCAACCCCGGGGCAACTAATGAAAAACTGTTTTTT. Amino acids: CASNPGATNEKLFF.

This chain connects TRBV6-1 to TRBJ1-2, with D maybe TRBD1 (5 bases). The CDR3 extends over 12 amino acids. The V end lost 6 bases, the J end lost 2 bases, and 7 bases lay between the germline ends. From germline, CDR1 is MNHNS and CDR2 SASEGT. In DNA form, the CDR3 reads TGTGCCAGCAGGACAGAAAACTATGGCTACACCTTC. This gives the protein CASRTENYGYTF.

The rearrangement joins TRBV11-2 to TRBJ2-3, with D maybe TRBD2 (5 bases). The CDR3 consists of 15 residues. CDR1 SGHAT and CDR2 FQNNGV come from the germline V gene. Trimming removed 5 bases at V and 2 bases at J, with 14 bases between. CDR3 residues: CASSPGIGPTDTQYF. Written as DNA, the CDR3 is TGTGCCAGCAGCCCCGGGATCGGGCCCACAGATACGCAGTATTTT.

The chain joins TRBV2 to TRBJ1-5, with a tentative D call TRBD1 (5 bases). Germline V gene lookup returns CDR1 SNHLY and CDR2 FYNNEI. The CDR3 has 15 residues. V lost 9 bases to trimming and J lost 4 bases, with 19 bases between them. CDR3 sequence reads: CASQKGAVFNQPQHF. The CDR3 region has the DNA TGTGCCAGTCAAAAAGGGGCAGTTTTTAATCAGCCCCAGCATTTT.

The chain is built from TRBV30 and TRBJ1-1, with 9 positions matching TRBD1. Germline CDR1 reads GTSNPN; CDR2 reads SVGIG (reference sequence). The CDR3 spans 17 residues. V was pared by 1 base and J by 2 bases, with 11 bases of the junction left unmatched. CDR3 DNA sequence: TGTGCCTGGAGTGGGGGAAGACAGGGGGTAAGCAACACTGAAGCTTTCTTT. This gives the protein CAWSGGRQGVSNTEAFF.

This chain joins TRBV11-2 and TRBJ2-5; TRBD2 agrees at 7 bases. Trimming at V came to 2 bases and at J to 0 bases, leaving 0 bases not matched to a gene. Germline assignment: CDR1 SGHAT and CDR2 FQNNGV. This CDR3 is built from 14 residues. The CDR3 DNA reads as TGTGCCAGCAGCTTAAGCGGGAACCAAGAGACCCAGTACTTC. This sequence encodes CASSLSGNQETQYF. Full variable domain (remainder filled in from reference TRBV11-2 and TRBJ2-5): EAGVAQSPRYKIIEKRQSVAFWCNPISGHATLYWYQQILGQGPKLLIQFQNNGVVDDSQLPKDRFSAERLKGVDSTLKIQPAKLEDSAVYLCASSLSGNQETQYFGPGTRLLVL.

This chain uses TRBV10-3 with TRBJ2-2; 9 nucleotides line up with TRBD1. Unmatched junction bases numbered 12, after V lost 5 bases and J lost 5 bases. The CDR3 is 17 amino acids. Germline-derived CDR1 and CDR2 are ENHRY and SYGVKD. In nucleotides, the CDR3 is TGTGCCATCAGTCGTGTTCTGGGACAGGGAAGGACCGGGGAGCTGTTTTTT. Protein sequence: CAISRVLGQGRTGELFF.

The V call is TRBV19, the J call TRBJ1-6; D remains unclear. The CDR3 is 14 amino acids. The V gene lost 7 bases and the J gene lost 9 bases, with 16 bases spanning the gap. Germline V gene lookup returns CDR1 LNHDA and CDR2 SQIVND (reference sequence). Here the CDR3 DNA reads TGTGCCAGTATGAGTCGGGGATCAGCTTCACCCCTCCACTTT. Amino acid sequence: CASMSRGSASPLHF.

This rearrangement joins TRBV4-1 to TRBJ1-5, with D hard to call. This CDR3 comprises 15 residues. Germline-derived CDR1 and CDR2 are MGHRA and YSYEKL. V lost 4 bases and J lost 0, with 10 bases in between. CDR3 sequence reads: CASSLDIYSNQPQHF. CDR3 sequence (DNA): TGCGCCAGCAGCCTCGACATTTATAGCAATCAGCCCCAGCATTTT.

The V gene is TRBV28, the J gene TRBJ1-2; D is perhaps TRBD1 (5 bases). The CDR3 sequence is 13 residues long. CDR1 and CDR2 (germline): MDHEN, SYDVKM. Trimming pared 7 bases from V and 8 bases from J, leaving 17 bases between. CDR3 in amino acids: CASTPWQGRGYTF. The CDR3 DNA is TGTGCCAGCACCCCGTGGCAGGGCAGGGGCTACACCTTC.

The chain combines TRBV6-1 with TRBJ1-2, with 8 bases fitting TRBD1. The trim removed 2 bases at V and 1 base at J, leaving 3 bases unmatched. The CDR3 covers 15 residues. Germline assignment: CDR1 MNHNS and CDR2 SASEGT. CDR3 sequence reads: CASSEQGAGNYGYTF. CDR3 nucleotide sequence: TGTGCCAGCAGTGAACAGGGGGCTGGTAACTATGGCTACACCTTC.

The chain couples TRBV30 to TRBJ2-5; D unresolved. V lost 2 bases to trimming and J lost 5 bases, with 6 bases between them. This CDR3 is built from 11 residues. CDR1 is GTSNPN, CDR2 SVGIG, per germline (reference sequence). The CDR3 sequence is CAWSTLETQYF. The CDR3 region has the DNA TGTGCCTGGAGTACTTTGGAGACCCAGTACTTC.

The V and J genes are TRBV7-8 and TRBJ2-1; D not resolved. The CDR3 contains 14 residues. Trimming took 8 bases from V and 0 from J, leaving 11 bases between them. Germline loops: CDR1 SGHVS, CDR2 FQNEAQ. CDR3 sequence: CASSQDLSYNEQFF. The DNA of the CDR3 is TGTGCCAGCTCTCAGGACCTCTCCTACAATGAGCAGTTCTTC.

The rearrangement links TRBV9 to TRBJ2-1; 7 bases line up with TRBD2. Germline V gene data show CDR1 as SGDLS and CDR2 as YYNGEE. The V segment lost 0 bases and the J segment 7 bases; nucleotides outside the gene matches: 13. This CDR3 region has 17 residues. The CDR3 DNA sequence: TGTGCCAGCAGCGTAGGCATTCTGGAGGGAGGGCAGAATGAGCAGTTCTTC. Protein sequence: CASSVGILEGGQNEQFF.

The J gene is TRBJ2-1, the V gene TRBV6-6; the match to TRBD2 covers 13 bases. The CDR3 sequence is 16 residues long. Trimming cost V 0 bases and J 6 bases; bases outside gene matches: 2. CDR1 and CDR2 (germline): MNHNY, SVGAGI (reference sequence). In DNA form, the CDR3 reads TGTGCCAGCAGTTACTCACTAGCGGGAGGGTCCAATGAGCAGTTCTTC. This translates into CASSYSLAGGSNEQFF.

The chain has TRBV27 and TRBJ2-7, with 8 bases matching TRBD1. CDR3 size: 15 residues. Germline V lookup: CDR1 MNHEY, CDR2 SMNVEV (reference sequence). V shed 1 base, J shed 7 bases, and the junction held 9 bases outside the gene matches. As DNA, the CDR3 is TGTGCCAGCAGTTTATACGGGGCGACAGGGGAGGAGCAGTACTTC. Protein product: CASSLYGATGEEQYF.

The chain employs TRBV5-4 and TRBJ2-2; 9 bases line up with TRBD2. The CDR3 covers 16 residues. The J segment lost 2 bases and the V segment lost 4 bases, leaving 6 bases of the junction unmatched. Looked up from germline, CDR1 is SGHNT and CDR2 is YYREEE (reference sequence). CDR3: CASSAGLADNTGELFF. As DNA, the CDR3 is TGTGCCAGCAGCGCGGGACTAGCAGATAACACCGGGGAGCTGTTTTTT. The full variable domain, in which reference TRBV5-4 and TRBJ2-2 provide the parts outside the CDR3, is ETGVTQSPTHLIKTRGQQVTLRCSSQSGHNTVSWYQQALGQGPQFIFQYYREEENGRGNFPPRFSGLQFPNYSSELNVNALELDDSALYLCASSAGLADNTGELFFGEGSRLTVL.

The CDR3 reads CASSLQVLNTEAFF. The CDR3, as DNA: TGTGCCAGCAGCCTACAGGTGCTGAACACTGAAGCTTTCTTT. The chain couples TRBV11-2 to TRBJ1-1, with D perhaps matching TRBD1 (5 bases). Germline V gives CDR1 SGHAT, CDR2 FQNNGV. The CDR3 sequence is 14 residues long. With 5 bases removed from V and 0 bases from J, the gap between germline ends came to 10 bases.

In nucleotides, the CDR3 is TGTGCCAGCAGCTTGTTCCGGGACATAAGAATCTACGAGCAGTACTTC. Its translation: CASSLFRDIRIYEQYF. The rearrangement links TRBV5-6 to TRBJ2-7; possible D gene TRBD1, 6 bases. V was clipped by 1 base and J by 3 bases, with 17 bases between them. Germline V gene data show CDR1 as SGHDT and CDR2 as YYEEEE. The CDR3 runs to 16 residues. The full variable domain, rest sourced from reference TRBV5-6 and TRBJ2-7, is DAGVTQSPTHLIKTRGQQVTLRCSPKSGHDTVSWYQQALGQGPQFIFQYYEEEERQRGNFPDRFSGHQFPNYSSELNVNALLLGDSALYLCASSLFRDIRIYEQYFGPGTRLTVT.

This sequence joins TRBV12-5 and TRBJ2-1; no definite D call. The V end was cut by 2 bases, the J end by 2 bases, with 16 bases between. Looked up from germline, CDR1 is LGHNT and CDR2 is FRNRAP. The length of the CDR3 is 17 residues. The CDR3 reads CASGLIVKGVTYNEQFF. The CDR3 nucleotides are TGTGCTAGTGGTTTGATAGTCAAGGGTGTCACCTACAATGAGCAGTTCTTC.

To note about this clone: A read error may account for a junction end that differs from germline. The chain recombines TRBV7-7 with TRBJ2-1; a possible D gene is TRBD2 (5 bases). The CDR3 contains 13 residues. Germline V gene data show CDR1 as SSHAT and CDR2 as FNYEAQ (reference sequence). The DNA for the CDR3 is TGTGCTAGCAGCTATCAGCCGGGGAATGAGCAGTTCTTC. Translated: CASSYQPGNEQFF.